This T cell receptor (beta chain) is drawn from a study of control samples from healthy donors and cancer patients. The method was immunoSEQ multiplex PCR; TCRdb's version includes in-frame clones alone and lacks a portion of them. The sample comprises about 73,000 clones, about nine tenths of which are singletons, and 15% to 20% rests with the top ten. Germline CDR1 LGHDT, CDR2 YNNKEL (reference sequence). There are 17 residues in the CDR3. Trimming took 3 bases from V and 2 from J; bases not matched to a gene: 7. The source is a man in his fifties or sixties with lung cancer. The rearrangement uses TRBV3-1 (or the pseudogene TRBV3-2) and TRBJ2-1, with 10 bases identical to TRBD2. Input material: PBMCs. DNA for the CDR3: TGTGCCAGCAGCCAGTTACTAGCGGGGTCGGCCTACAATGAGCAGTTCTTC. Its translation is CASSQLLAGSAYNEQFF.